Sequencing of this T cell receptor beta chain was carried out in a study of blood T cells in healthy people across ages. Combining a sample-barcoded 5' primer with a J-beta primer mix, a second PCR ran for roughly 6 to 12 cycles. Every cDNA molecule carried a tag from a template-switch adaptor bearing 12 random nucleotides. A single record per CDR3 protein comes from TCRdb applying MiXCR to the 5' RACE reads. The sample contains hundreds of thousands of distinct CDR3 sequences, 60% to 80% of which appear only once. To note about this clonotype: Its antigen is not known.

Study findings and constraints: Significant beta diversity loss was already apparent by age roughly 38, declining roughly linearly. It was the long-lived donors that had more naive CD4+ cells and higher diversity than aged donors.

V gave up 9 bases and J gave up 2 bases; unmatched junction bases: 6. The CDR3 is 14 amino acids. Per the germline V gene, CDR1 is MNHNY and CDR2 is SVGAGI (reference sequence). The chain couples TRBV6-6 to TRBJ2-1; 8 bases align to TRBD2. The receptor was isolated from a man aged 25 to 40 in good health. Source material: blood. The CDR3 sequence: CASSSGGTYNEQFF. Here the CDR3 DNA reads TGTGCCAGTTCAAGCGGGGGCACCTACAATGAGCAGTTCTTC.